These 26 T cell receptor beta chains were all obtained from the same sample, sequenced in a study of control samples from healthy donors and cancer patients. Some clones are missing from TCRdb's copy, which holds only in-frame ones; the method was immunoSEQ multiplex PCR. The table lists under 450,000 clones, around 90% of them singletons. Source material: PBMCs. Receptors were obtained from a man aged 40-49 years with head and neck cancer.

Only a few counts were recorded for this clone. The genes are TRBV6-5 and TRBJ2-7, with TRBD2 identical over 7 bases. The CDR3 runs to 14 residues. The junction had 11 bases not matched to a gene; V was cut back by 9 bases and J by 3 bases. CDR1 is MNHEY, CDR2 SVGAGI, per germline. The CDR3 DNA follows: TGTGCCAGTTTCGGGGCTAGCGGTATCTACGAGCAGTACTTC. Protein product: CASFGASGIYEQYF.

The V and J genes are TRBV3-1 (or the pseudogene TRBV3-2) and TRBJ2-5; 8 positions match TRBD2. V shed 0 bases, J shed 1 base, and the junction held 10 bases outside the gene matches. Germline CDR1 reads LGHDT; CDR2 reads YNNKEL (reference sequence). The CDR3 spans 18 residues. CDR3 sequence reads: CASSQDWGSGAIQETQYF. CDR3 nucleotide sequence: TGTGCCAGCAGCCAAGATTGGGGTAGCGGGGCCATCCAAGAGACCCAGTACTTC.

This chain uses TRBV10-1 with TRBJ2-2, with 8 bases lining up with TRBD1. Germline values: CDR1 WNHNN, CDR2 SYGVQD (reference sequence). V was clipped by 5 bases and J by 2 bases; unmatched bases: 4. The CDR3 length is 15 residues. The CDR3 nucleotides read TGCGCCAGCAGTAGGACAGGGAGCAACACCGGGGAGCTGTTTTTT. Protein: CASSRTGSNTGELFF.

This chain uses TRBV24-1 with TRBJ2-5; D is unclear. CDR3 length: 11 amino acids. V was shortened by 9 bases and J by 0 bases, with 4 bases between the two germline ends. Germline CDR1 is KGHDR and CDR2 is SFDVKD. The CDR3 nucleotides read TGTGCCACCGCTGACCAAGAGACCCAGTACTTC. Translation: CATADQETQYF.

The CDR3 loop is CASSLGTGGNNEQFF. The CDR3 DNA reads as TGTGCCAGCAGCCTAGGGACAGGGGGCAATAATGAGCAGTTCTTC. This chain connects TRBV7-9 to TRBJ2-1, with 12 bases fitting TRBD1. This CDR3 has 15 amino acids. Trimming at V came to 5 bases and at J to 7 bases, leaving 6 bases not matched to a gene. CDR1 and CDR2 (germline): SEHNR, FQNEAQ (reference sequence).

J is TRBJ2-3 and V is TRBV4-2; TRBD2 agrees at 8 bases. This CDR3 contains 17 residues. The germline V gene encodes CDR1 LGHNA and CDR2 YNFKEQ. V shed 0 bases and J 0 bases; nucleotides not matched to a gene: 5. CDR3 sequence: CASSQDRGLVSTDTQYF. CDR3 DNA sequence: TGTGCCAGCAGCCAAGACCGGGGACTAGTGAGCACAGATACGCAGTATTTT.

The chain employs TRBV5-1 and TRBJ1-5; a weak D match, TRBD1 (5 bases). CDR1 is SGHRS, CDR2 YFSETQ, per germline. The CDR3 is 16 residues long. Trimming stripped 0 bases from V and 5 bases from J, with 15 bases between. The CDR3 region is CASSLEPSGGHQPQHF. CDR3 coding DNA: TGCGCCAGCAGCTTGGAGCCATCCGGGGGACATCAGCCCCAGCATTTT.

This clone turned up a few times. V usage is TRBV6-5 and J usage is TRBJ1-5, with D maybe TRBD1 (6 bases). V was clipped by 6 bases and J by 2 bases, with 14 bases between them. CDR1 is MNHEY and CDR2 is SVGAGI in the germline V gene. The CDR3 sequence is 15 residues long. CDR3 region: CASSLDRNGNQPQHF. DNA for the CDR3: TGTGCCAGCAGCCTAGACAGGAATGGCAATCAGCCCCAGCATTTT.

CDR3: CASSANPLETQYF. CDR3 in DNA: TGTGCCAGCAGTGCAAACCCCCTAGAGACCCAGTACTTC. The rearrangement joins TRBV27 to TRBJ2-5; D is uncertain. From germline, CDR1 is MNHEY and CDR2 SMNVEV (reference sequence). V was pared by 5 bases and J by 4 bases, with 11 bases between. The CDR3 runs 13 residues.

The genes are TRBV27 and TRBJ2-7; the match to TRBD1 covers 12 bases. Germline V CDR1 and CDR2: MNHEY, SMNVEV (reference sequence). Germline trimming cut 5 bases from V and 3 bases from J; bases unmatched to any gene: 5. The CDR3 sequence is 15 residues long. In DNA, the CDR3 is TGTGCCAGCAGTCCAGGGACAGGGGGCGGCTACGAGCAGTACTTC. Its protein product is CASSPGTGGGYEQYF.

J is TRBJ1-2 and V is TRBV30, with no clear D. Trimming pared 5 bases from V and 8 bases from J, leaving 18 bases between. CDR3 length: 13 amino acids. The germline gives CDR1 GTSNPN, CDR2 SVGIG (reference sequence). Here the CDR3 DNA reads TGTGCCTGGCACGTCGGCCTCCCGAGGGGCTACACCTTC. Amino acids: CAWHVGLPRGYTF. The full variable domain, with the rest looked up from reference TRBV30 and TRBJ1-2, is SQTIHQWPATLVQPVGSPLSLECTVEGTSNPNLYWYRQAAGRGLQLLFYSVGIGQISSEVPQNLSASRPQDRQFILSSKKLLLSDSGFYLCAWHVGLPRGYTFGSGTRLTVV.

This chain uses TRBV19 with TRBJ2-3; maybe TRBD2 (6 bases). CDR1 is LNHDA and CDR2 is SQIVND in the germline V gene (reference sequence). Trimming shortened V by 5 bases and J by 0 bases, and 15 bases separated the two germline ends. There are 16 residues in the CDR3. The CDR3 nucleotides read TGTGCCAGTAGTGTCTATGGGGACTTTAGCACAGATACGCAGTATTTT. The encoded protein is CASSVYGDFSTDTQYF.

The chain is built from TRBV7-9 and TRBJ1-2; 9 positions agree with TRBD1. The CDR3 length is 15 residues. Unmatched junction bases numbered 5, after V lost 0 bases and J lost 6 bases. Germline V lookup: CDR1 SEHNR, CDR2 FQNEAQ (reference sequence). CDR3 sequence (DNA): TGTGCCAGCAGCTTAGCTGGGACAGGGTGGGATGGCTACACCTTC. Its protein product is CASSLAGTGWDGYTF.

V is TRBV10-1 and J is TRBJ2-7, with TRBD1 matching over 9 bases. Germline lookup yields CDR1 WNHNN and CDR2 SYGVQD (reference sequence). The CDR3 has 18 amino acids. J was trimmed by 2 bases and V by 1 base; bases with no gene match: 12. CDR3: CASSEFVSGTGIAYEQYF. DNA for the CDR3: TGCGCCAGCAGTGAGTTCGTATCCGGGACAGGGATAGCCTACGAGCAGTACTTC.

The J gene is TRBJ2-2, the V gene TRBV14; tentatively, D is TRBD1 (5 bases). The germline V and J ends were trimmed by 0 bases and 6 bases, with 14 bases remaining between them. The CDR3 length is 16 residues. Germline lookup yields CDR1 SGHDN and CDR2 FVKESK. The CDR3 DNA follows: TGTGCCAGCAGCCAAGATTTGCCAGGGTTGTCCGGGGAGCTGTTTTTT. Its translation: CASSQDLPGLSGELFF.

In the case of this clone: The CDR3 does not close with the conserved phenylalanine or tryptophan, likely indicating a read error. The DNA is omitted, as the CDR3 cannot be located on it reliably, and the CDR3 follows TCRdb's listing. The chain has TRBV13 and TRBJ1-2; TRBD1 is the table's D call and was not checked against the DNA. The CDR3 length equals 12 residues, ends included. Germline-derived CDR1 and CDR2 are PRHDT and FYEKMQ (reference sequence). The CDR3 spells CASSADSVSALL.

The rearrangement joins TRBV18 to TRBJ1-2; maybe TRBD1 (5 bases). The CDR3 consists of 20 residues. Germline V gene sequence: CDR1 KGHSH, CDR2 LQKENI. The V end lost 3 bases, the J end lost 5 bases, and 31 bases lay between the germline ends. The CDR3 sequence: CASSPLPVFGPAGHSYGYTF. As DNA, the CDR3 is TGTGCCAGCTCACCTCTCCCGGTATTTGGGCCTGCCGGACATTCATATGGCTACACCTTC.

The chain uses TRBV3-1 (or the pseudogene TRBV3-2) and TRBJ2-7; D not certain. The V gene lost 1 base and the J gene lost 3 bases, with 7 bases spanning the gap. The CDR3 loop spans 13 amino acids. Germline CDR1 LGHDT, CDR2 YNNKEL (reference sequence). The CDR3 protein is CASSQVPFYEQYF. The CDR3 DNA sequence: TGTGCCAGCAGCCAAGTCCCGTTCTACGAGCAGTACTTC.

This chain links TRBV4-2 with TRBJ1-2; no definite D call. Germline CDR1 LGHNA, CDR2 YNFKEQ. The CDR3 totals 14 residues. With 1 base removed from V and 6 bases from J, the gap between germline ends came to 12 bases. CDR3 sequence: CASSQVGQDHGYTF. The DNA for the CDR3 is TGTGCCAGCAGCCAAGTTGGTCAGGACCATGGCTACACCTTC.

The V gene is TRBV7-3, the J gene TRBJ2-2, with D tentatively TRBD2 (6 bases). From germline, CDR1 is SGHTA and CDR2 FQGTGA. V was trimmed by 3 bases and J by 4 bases, leaving 12 bases between them. This CDR3 is 15 amino acids long. The CDR3 DNA follows: TGTGCCAGCAGCTTCGCTGGGGGGAGCACCGGGGAGCTGTTTTTT. Protein product: CASSFAGGSTGELFF.

This chain joins TRBV7-2 and TRBJ2-1; 12 bases align to TRBD2. Germline CDR1 is SGHTA and CDR2 is FQGNSA. There are 19 residues in the CDR3. The V gene end was trimmed by 1 base and the J gene end by 2 bases; junction bases not matched to a gene: 9. For the CDR3, the DNA is TGTGCCAGCAGCTTAGACAGACTAGCGGGGGCCGCGCCCTACAATGAGCAGTTCTTC. Its translation is CASSLDRLAGAAPYNEQFF.

V is TRBV7-9 and J is TRBJ1-3; weak D call: TRBD1 (5 bases). The CDR3 is 15 residues long. V shed 1 base and J shed 2 bases, with 9 bases lying between them. Looked up from germline, CDR1 is SEHNR and CDR2 is FQNEAQ (reference sequence). The chain's CDR3 is CASSLGGEPGNTIYF. The DNA of the CDR3 is TGTGCCAGCAGCTTAGGAGGGGAACCTGGAAACACCATATATTTT.

Of note for this clone: Additional DNA sequences in this sample encode the identical CDR3. The chain couples TRBV6-1 to TRBJ1-2; D is uncertain. This CDR3 is 14 amino acids long. Germline V gene sequence: CDR1 MNHNS, CDR2 SASEGT. The V gene lost 0 bases and the J gene lost 4 bases, with 9 bases spanning the gap. The CDR3 region is CASSEALGSYGYTF. The CDR3 bases are TGTGCCAGCAGTGAAGCATTGGGGAGCTATGGCTACACCTTC.

This sequence joins TRBV5-6 and TRBJ1-5, with a tentative D call TRBD1 (5 bases). The CDR3 sequence is 13 residues long. The V and J ends lost 3 bases and 6 bases respectively, with 10 bases between them. CDR1 SGHDT and CDR2 YYEEEE come from the germline V gene. In nucleotides, the CDR3 is TGTGCCAGCAGCTATGAGGGGCTTCAGCCCCAGCATTTT. As protein: CASSYEGLQPQHF.

The chain uses TRBV5-4 and TRBJ1-6; 9 bases match TRBD1. The CDR3 totals 14 residues. Germline V lookup: CDR1 SGHNT, CDR2 YYREEE (reference sequence). Unmatched junction bases numbered 10, after V lost 4 bases and J lost 14 bases. CDR3 in amino acids: CASSPGTGTGALHF. CDR3 coding DNA: TGTGCCAGCAGCCCCGGGACAGGGACCGGGGCCCTCCACTTT. Full variable domain (outside the CDR3, taken from reference TRBV5-4 and TRBJ1-6): ETGVTQSPTHLIKTRGQQVTLRCSSQSGHNTVSWYQQALGQGPQFIFQYYREEENGRGNFPPRFSGLQFPNYSSELNVNALELDDSALYLCASSPGTGTGALHFGNGTRLTVT.

The rearrangement links TRBV12-5 to TRBJ1-3; 10 nucleotides match TRBD1. J gave up 2 bases and V 3 bases, and 1 base lay outside the gene matches. Germline CDR1 and CDR2: LGHNT and FRNRAP. The CDR3 contains 15 residues. As DNA, the CDR3 is TGTGCTAGTGGTTTTGACAGGGGGCCTGGAAACACCATATATTTT. Protein sequence: CASGFDRGPGNTIYF.